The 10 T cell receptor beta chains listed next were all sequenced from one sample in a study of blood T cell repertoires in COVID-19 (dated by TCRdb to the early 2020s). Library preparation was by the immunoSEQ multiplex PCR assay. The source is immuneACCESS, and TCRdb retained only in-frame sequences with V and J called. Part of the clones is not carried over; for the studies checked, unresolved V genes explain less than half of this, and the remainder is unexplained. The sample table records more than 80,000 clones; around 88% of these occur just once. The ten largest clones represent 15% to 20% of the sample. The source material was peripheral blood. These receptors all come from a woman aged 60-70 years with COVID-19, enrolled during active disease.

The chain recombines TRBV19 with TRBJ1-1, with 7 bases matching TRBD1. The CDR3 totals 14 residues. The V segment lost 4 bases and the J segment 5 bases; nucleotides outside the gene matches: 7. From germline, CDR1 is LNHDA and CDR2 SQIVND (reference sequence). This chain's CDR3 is CASSTGGGGTEAFF. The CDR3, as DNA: TGTGCCAGTAGTACTGGAGGGGGCGGAACTGAAGCTTTCTTT.

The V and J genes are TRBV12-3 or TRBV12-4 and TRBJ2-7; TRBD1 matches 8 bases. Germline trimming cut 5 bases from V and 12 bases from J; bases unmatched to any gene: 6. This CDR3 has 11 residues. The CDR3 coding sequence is TGTGCCAGCAGTCACGGACAGGGACCGTACTTC. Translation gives CASSHGQGPYF.

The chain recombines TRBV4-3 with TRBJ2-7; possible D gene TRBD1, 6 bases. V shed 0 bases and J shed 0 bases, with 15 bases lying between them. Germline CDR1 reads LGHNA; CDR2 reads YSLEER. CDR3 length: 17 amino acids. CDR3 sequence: CASSQEAVTGSSYEQYF. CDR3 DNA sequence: TGCGCCAGCAGCCAAGAGGCGGTTACAGGGAGCTCCTACGAGCAGTACTTC.

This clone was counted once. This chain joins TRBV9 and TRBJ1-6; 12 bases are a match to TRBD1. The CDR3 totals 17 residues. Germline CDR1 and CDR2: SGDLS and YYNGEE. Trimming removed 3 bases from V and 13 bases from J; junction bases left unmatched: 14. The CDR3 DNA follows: TGTGCCAGCAGCGACCGGGACAGGGGGCTTGGGGTGTCTCCCCTCCACTTT. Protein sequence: CASSDRDRGLGVSPLHF.

The CDR3 sequence: CASSTGSAGNTIYF. The CDR3 DNA reads TGTGCCAGCAGTACAGGGTCCGCTGGAAACACCATATATTTT. This chain joins TRBV28 and TRBJ1-3; TRBD1 is a possible D gene (6 bases). The CDR3 runs 14 residues. Trimming left V 5 bases short and J 2 bases short, with 10 bases between. The germline gives CDR1 MDHEN, CDR2 SYDVKM.

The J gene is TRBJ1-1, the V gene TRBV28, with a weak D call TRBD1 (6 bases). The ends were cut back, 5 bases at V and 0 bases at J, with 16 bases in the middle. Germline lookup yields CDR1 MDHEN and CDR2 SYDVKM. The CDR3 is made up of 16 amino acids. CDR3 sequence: CASSPIQGYMNTEAFF. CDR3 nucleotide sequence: TGTGCCAGCAGTCCTATCCAGGGGTATATGAACACTGAAGCTTTCTTT.

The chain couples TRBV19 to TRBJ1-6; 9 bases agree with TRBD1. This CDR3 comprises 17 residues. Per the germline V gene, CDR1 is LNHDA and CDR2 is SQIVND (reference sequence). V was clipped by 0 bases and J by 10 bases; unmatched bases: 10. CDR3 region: CASSIDYGTGTGSPLHF. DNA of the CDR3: TGTGCCAGTAGTATAGATTATGGGACAGGGACGGGATCACCCCTCCACTTT.

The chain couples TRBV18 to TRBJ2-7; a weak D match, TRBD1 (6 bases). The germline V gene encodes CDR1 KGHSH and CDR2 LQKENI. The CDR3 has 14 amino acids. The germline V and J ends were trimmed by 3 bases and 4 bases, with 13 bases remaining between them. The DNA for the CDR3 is TGTGCCAGCTCACCGGGACAAGAGGAATACGAGCAGTACTTC. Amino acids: CASSPGQEEYEQYF.

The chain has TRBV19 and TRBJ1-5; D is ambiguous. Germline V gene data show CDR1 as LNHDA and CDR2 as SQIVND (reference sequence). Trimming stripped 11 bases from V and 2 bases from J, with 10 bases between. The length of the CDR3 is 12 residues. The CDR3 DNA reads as TGTGCCGCAAACCGAGGCAATCAGCCCCAGCATTTT. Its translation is CAANRGNQPQHF.

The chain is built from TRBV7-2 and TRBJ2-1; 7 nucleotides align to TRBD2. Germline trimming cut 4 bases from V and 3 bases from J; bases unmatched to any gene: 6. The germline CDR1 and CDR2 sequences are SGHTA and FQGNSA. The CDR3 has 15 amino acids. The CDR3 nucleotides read TGTGCCAGCAGCTCACGGACTAGTCGCTACAATGAGCAGTTCTTC. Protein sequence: CASSSRTSRYNEQFF.